This T cell receptor (beta chain) emerged from a study of CD8+CD57+ T cells in acquired aplastic anemia. Germline CDR1 is SEHNR and CDR2 is FQNEAQ (reference sequence). V gave up 5 bases and J gave up 4 bases; unmatched junction bases: 9. The CDR3 extends over 16 amino acids. The TCR beta profiling, which covered VDJ combination and CDR3 sequence, was carried out using genomic DNA as the template. TCRdb called the reads again in MiXCR, with one record for every CDR3 protein. The data contain a few hundred thousand distinct CDR3 sequences, 60% to 80% of them singletons. The source is a human donor in good health, serving as a control. The rearrangement joins TRBV7-9 to TRBJ2-3, with 10 bases that match TRBD2. Specimen: sorted CD4+, CD8+, or CD8+CD57+ T cells (not recorded which) from PBMCs. CDR3 DNA sequence: TGTGCCAGCAGCGTAGTGGGGACTAGCGCTTCAGATACGCAGTATTTT. Its translation is CASSVVGTSASDTQYF.